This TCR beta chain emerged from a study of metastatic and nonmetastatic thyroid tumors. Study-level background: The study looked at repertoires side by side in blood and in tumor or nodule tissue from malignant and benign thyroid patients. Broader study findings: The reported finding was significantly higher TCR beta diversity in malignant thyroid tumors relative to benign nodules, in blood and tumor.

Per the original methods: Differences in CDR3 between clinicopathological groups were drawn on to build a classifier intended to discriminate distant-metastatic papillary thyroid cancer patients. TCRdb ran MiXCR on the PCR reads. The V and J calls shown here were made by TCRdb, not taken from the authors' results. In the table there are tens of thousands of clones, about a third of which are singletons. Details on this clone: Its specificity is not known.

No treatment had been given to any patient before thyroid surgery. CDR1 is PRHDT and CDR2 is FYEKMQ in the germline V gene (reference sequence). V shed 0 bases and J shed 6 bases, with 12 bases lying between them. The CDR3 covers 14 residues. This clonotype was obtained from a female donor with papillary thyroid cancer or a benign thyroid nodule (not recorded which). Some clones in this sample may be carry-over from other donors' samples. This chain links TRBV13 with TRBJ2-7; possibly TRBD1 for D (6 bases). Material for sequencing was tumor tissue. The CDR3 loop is CASSLGQGGREQYF. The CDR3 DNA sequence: TGTGCCAGCAGCTTAGGCCAAGGGGGACGCGAGCAGTACTTC. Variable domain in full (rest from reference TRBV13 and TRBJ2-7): AAGVIQSPRHLIKEKRETATLKCYPIPRHDTVYWYQQGPGQDPQFLISFYEKMQSDKGSIPDRFSAQQFSDYHSELNMSSLELGDSALYFCASSLGQGGREQYFGPGTRLTVT.